This is a list of T cell receptor beta chains from one sample in a study of tumor-infiltrating lymphocytes in primary liver carcinoma. TCRdb reprocessed the multiplex PCR reads with MiXCR, giving one entry per CDR3 protein. The table has 40,000 to 50,000 distinct CDR3 sequences, about 68% seen once; the top ten hold approximately 25%. The sequencing input was liver tumor tissue from sampling region 3. These receptor sequences come from a man aged 40-50 years with primary liver carcinoma and hepatitis B virus infection. Each CDR3 is given with its conserved first and last residue. A D gene is named only where the DNA matches it firmly. The size of a clone is reported for some rows only, either as once, few or many, or as a class for expanded clones.

d_gene,j_gene,v_gene,abundance,CDR3aa,CDR3nt
NA,TRBJ2-5,TRBV12-3/TRBV12-4,NA,CARSSGVPETQYF,TGTGCCAGGAGTTCGGGAGTCCCAGAGACCCAGTACTTC
NA,TRBJ2-7,TRBV5-1,NA,CASRLTSGNSYEQYF,TGCGCCAGCAGGTTGACAAGTGGGAACTCCTACGAGCAGTACTTC
NA,TRBJ2-1,TRBV12-3/TRBV12-4,NA,CASVGLGINELFF,NA
NA,TRBJ1-6,TRBV6-5,many,CASSSRPGPNSPLHF,TGTGCCAGCAGTTCCCGCCCCGGGCCCAATTCACCCCTCCACTTT
NA,TRBJ2-7,TRBV11-2,once,CACSQYSGRGYEQYF,TGTGCCTGTAGCCAATATTCGGGAAGGGGCTACGAGCAGTACTTT
NA,TRBJ2-1,TRBV11-2,NA,CASSLKTAYEQFF,TGTGCCAGCAGCTTAAAAACTGCCTATGAGCAGTTCTTC
NA,TRBJ2-5,TRBV28,many,CASSLKLQTQYF,TGTGCCAGCAGTTTAAAGCTCCAGACCCAGTACTTC
NA,TRBJ2-1,TRBV7-9,NA,CASSLVETAESFF,TGTGCCAGCAGCTTAGTAGAGACGGCTGAGTCGTTCTTC
NA,TRBJ2-7,TRBV28,NA,CASSSPCGKGRYEQYF,TGTGCTAGCAGTTCCCCCTGTGGGAAGGGACGGTACGAGCAGTACTTC
NA,TRBJ2-7,TRBV10-3,NA,CAIQQEGSYEQYF,TGTGCCATACAGCAAGAGGGCTCCTACGAGCAGTACTTC
NA,TRBJ1-1,TRBV11-2,NA,CASSLDGDTEAFF,TGTGCCAGCAGTTTGGACGGGGACACTGAAGCTTTCTTT
TRBD2,TRBJ2-2,TRBV11-2,NA,CVRSLVALAGTGELFF,TGTGTCAGAAGCTTAGTGGCGCTAGCGGGAACCGGGGAGCTGTTTTTC
NA,TRBJ1-5,TRBV28,NA,CTSSRGDLGQPQHF,TGTACAAGCAGCCGCGGGGACCTGGGTCAGCCCCAGCATTTT
TRBD2,TRBJ2-2,TRBV11-1,once,CASLDAAAGTSTGELFF,TGTGCCAGCTTAGACGCTGCGGCAGGGACTAGCACCGGGGAGCTGTTTTTT
NA,TRBJ2-1,TRBV6-2/TRBV6-3,once,CASSYWRRGSYNGEFF,TGTGCCAGCAGTTACTGGAGGAGGGGCTCCTACAATGGGGAGTTCTTC
NA,TRBJ1-2,TRBV28,NA,CASSIDGGEGYTF,TGTGCCAGCAGTATAGACGGGGGAGAAGGCTACACCTTC
NA,TRBJ2-1,TRBV29-1,NA,CSVGPSSGSYNEQFF,TGCAGCGTAGGGCCTTCTTCCGGCTCCTACAATGAGCAGTTCTTC
NA,TRBJ2-3,TRBV7-9,NA,CAGSLVGLSENTDTQYF,TGTGCCGGCAGCTTAGTTGGGCTTTCCGAAAACACAGATACGCAGTATTTT
NA,TRBJ2-3,TRBV10-1,NA,CASSDLRESQTDTQYF,TGCGCCAGCAGTGACTTGAGGGAATCCCAGACAGATACGCAGTATTTT
NA,TRBJ1-1,TRBV7-9,NA,CASSPQGLMNTDAFF,TGTGCCAGCAGCCCTCAGGGACTAATGAACACTGATGCTTTCTTT
TRBD2,TRBJ2-7,TRBV4-2,NA,CASSQDPSSGGYEQHF,TGTGCCAGCAGCCAAGACCCATCTAGCGGGGGCTACGAGCAGCACTTC
NA,TRBJ2-1,TRBV7-9,NA,CANSPRGTRRNEQFF,TGTGCCAACAGCCCCCGGGGGACGAGGCGCAATGAGCAGTTCTTC
NA,TRBJ2-1,TRBV2,NA,CASSEAWVAVVSEQFF,TGTGCCAGCAGTGAAGCGTGGGTGGCGGTGGTTAGTGAGCAGTTCTTC
NA,TRBJ1-1,TRBV29-1,NA,CSATTVEAFF,TGCAGCGCTACGACAGTGGAAGCTTTCTTT
TRBD2,TRBJ2-3,TRBV15,few,CATGELTSGLDTQYF,TGTGCCACCGGGGAATTAACTAGCGGGCTAGATACGCAGTATTTT
NA,TRBJ1-1,TRBV5-1,few,CASNPEDALRAEAFF,TGCGCCAGCAACCCGGAGGACGCTCTTCGGGCTGAAGCTTTCTTT
NA,TRBJ2-1,TRBV5-4,NA,CVSRSGFSSYNEQFF,TGTGTCAGTAGGTCAGGGTTTAGCTCCTACAATGAGCAGTTCTTC
TRBD1,TRBJ2-3,TRBV11-3,NA,CVSSLGGQPTDTHYF,TGTGTCAGCAGCTTAGGGGGACAGCCCACGGATACGCATTATTTT